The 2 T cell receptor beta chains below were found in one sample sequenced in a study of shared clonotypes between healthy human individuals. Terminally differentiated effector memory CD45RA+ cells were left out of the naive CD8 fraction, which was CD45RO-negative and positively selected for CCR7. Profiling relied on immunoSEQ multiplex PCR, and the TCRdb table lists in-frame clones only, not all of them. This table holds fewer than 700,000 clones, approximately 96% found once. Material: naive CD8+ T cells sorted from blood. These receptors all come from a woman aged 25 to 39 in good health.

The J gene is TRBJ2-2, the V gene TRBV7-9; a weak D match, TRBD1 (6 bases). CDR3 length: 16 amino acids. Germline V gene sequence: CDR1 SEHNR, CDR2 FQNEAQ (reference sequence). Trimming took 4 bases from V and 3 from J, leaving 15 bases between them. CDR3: CASSSWNRADTGELFF. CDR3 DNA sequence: TGTGCCAGCAGCTCCTGGAACAGGGCGGACACCGGGGAGCTGTTTTTT.

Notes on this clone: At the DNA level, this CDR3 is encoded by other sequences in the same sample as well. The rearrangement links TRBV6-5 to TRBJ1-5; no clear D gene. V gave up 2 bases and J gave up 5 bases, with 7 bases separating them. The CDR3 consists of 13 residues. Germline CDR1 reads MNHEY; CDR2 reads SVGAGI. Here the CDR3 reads CASSYGVHQPQHF. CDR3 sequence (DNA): TGTGCCAGCAGTTACGGGGTTCATCAGCCCCAGCATTTT.